These 14 T cell receptor beta chains were sequenced from one sample in a study of blood T cells in healthy people across ages. Sample-barcoded 5' priming and a J-beta primer mix drove a second PCR of 7 to 11 cycles. From the 5' RACE reads, TCRdb called clonotypes with MiXCR, one entry per CDR3 protein. This repertoire shows 550,000 to 800,000 distinct CDR3 sequences, about 30% found once; its top ten account for roughly 14%. Sequencing used blood. Receptors were obtained from a woman older than 75 in good health.

This clonotype has a count of ten or more. This chain joins TRBV20-1 and TRBJ2-5; 8 nucleotides align to TRBD2. J was trimmed by 2 bases and V by 2 bases; bases with no gene match: 4. This CDR3 contains 14 residues. The V gene's germline CDR1 is DFQATT and CDR2 SNEGSKA (reference sequence). CDR3 amino acids: CSARRRGVQETQYF. CDR3 DNA: TGCAGTGCTAGAAGGCGGGGGGTACAAGAGACCCAGTACTTC.

The chain combines TRBV5-5 with TRBJ2-4; a possible D gene is TRBD1 (6 bases). Trimming removed 1 base at V and 0 bases at J, with 11 bases between. CDR3 length: 16 residues. The germline V gene encodes CDR1 SGHKS and CDR2 YYEKEE (reference sequence). CDR3 bases: TGTGCCAGCAGCTTGCAGGGGACCCTAGCCAAAAACATTCAGTACTTC. Protein: CASSLQGTLAKNIQYF.

The J gene is TRBJ2-1, the V gene TRBV5-1, with D maybe TRBD2 (6 bases). Germline V gives CDR1 SGHRS, CDR2 YFSETQ. The V end lost 0 bases, the J end lost 6 bases, and 19 bases lay between the germline ends. The CDR3 length is 17 residues. The CDR3 loop is CASSLGPRGRESNEQFF. CDR3 DNA: TGCGCCAGCAGCTTGGGGCCTCGTGGCCGGGAGTCCAATGAGCAGTTCTTC.

This clonotype was counted between two and nine times. A read error is possible here, since a much larger clone lies one base away. The chain uses TRBV5-1 and TRBJ2-7, with D possibly being TRBD1 or TRBD2 (5 bases each). The length of the CDR3 is 15 residues. Trimming removed 3 bases at V and 3 bases at J, with 16 bases between. CDR1 is SGHRS, CDR2 YFSETQ, per germline. The CDR3 here is CASSWGTRSSYEQYF. The CDR3 region has the DNA TGCGCCAGCAGCTGGGGGACGCGGAGCAGCTACGAGCAGTACTTC.

There are many counts of this clonotype. The V call is TRBV7-2, the J call TRBJ2-1, with 9 bases matching TRBD2. J was trimmed by 4 bases and V by 3 bases; bases with no gene match: 4. Germline V gene data show CDR1 as SGHTA and CDR2 as FQGNSA. The CDR3 contains 15 residues. CDR3 DNA: TGTGCCAGCAGCTTTGGGACTAGCTTTTACAATGAGCAGTTCTTC. Translation gives CASSFGTSFYNEQFF.

A remark on this clonotype: One base away lies a much larger clone, so this may be a sequencing read error. The chain is built from TRBV7-3 and TRBJ2-1, with D perhaps TRBD2 (5 bases). V was shortened by 8 bases and J by 9 bases, with 17 bases between the two germline ends. CDR1 is SGHTA, CDR2 FQGTGA, per germline. The CDR3 runs 13 residues. The CDR3 reads CASSVGIAGEQFF. The DNA of the CDR3 is TGTGCCAGCTCCGTTGGAATCGCGGGTGAGCAGTTCTTC.

This clonotype was observed a handful of times. The gene calls are TRBV30 and TRBJ2-1, with D possibly matching TRBD1 (5 bases). CDR1 is GTSNPN and CDR2 is SVGIG in the germline V gene (reference sequence). Deletions cut 3 bases from V and 6 bases from J, with 6 bases between. There are 11 residues in the CDR3. The CDR3 DNA reads TGTGCCTGGAGGGGGCTCAATGAGCAGTTCTTC. Its protein product is CAWRGLNEQFF.

In its sample, this clonotype was seen many times. The genes are TRBV27 and TRBJ2-7, with 7 bases fitting TRBD1. This CDR3 has 12 amino acids. The germline V gene encodes CDR1 MNHEY and CDR2 SMNVEV (reference sequence). J gave up 6 bases and V 5 bases, and 4 bases lay outside the gene matches. In DNA form, the CDR3 reads TGTGCCAGCAGTAAGAGGACAGGCGAGCAGTACTTC. It yields the protein CASSKRTGEQYF.

This clonotype was counted at least ten times. This chain uses TRBV20-1 with TRBJ2-3; D gene unclear. Germline CDR1 reads DFQATT; CDR2 reads SNEGSKA (reference sequence). V lost 6 bases and J lost 4, with 20 bases in between. The CDR3 covers 15 residues. Here the CDR3 DNA reads TGCAGTGCCCCGACTTTAGGGTTTGGCGCAGATACGCAGTATTTT. Its protein is CSAPTLGFGADTQYF.

The V call is TRBV16, the J call TRBJ1-3, with 7 nucleotides matching TRBD1. The CDR3 has 15 amino acids. Trimming removed 2 bases from V and 2 bases from J; junction bases left unmatched: 3. In germline, CDR1 is KGHSY, CDR2 FQNENV. For the CDR3, the DNA is TGTGCCAGCAGCCAACTCGACAGGGCTGGAAACACCATATATTTT. This encodes CASSQLDRAGNTIYF. The full variable domain, with the rest looked up from reference TRBV16 and TRBJ1-3, is GEEVAQTPKHLVRGEGQKAKLYCAPIKGHSYVFWYQQVLKNEFKFLISFQNENVFDETGMPKERFSAKCLPNSPCSLEIQATKLEDSAVYFCASSQLDRAGNTIYFGEGSWLTVV.

As concerns this clonotype: A much more abundant neighbour one base away suggests this may be a read error. V usage is TRBV7-9 and J usage is TRBJ2-1; the D call may be TRBD1 or TRBD2 (6 bases each). The end of the DNA is better explained by TRBJ2-7, so the J call may be wrong. CDR3 length equals 16 residues. Germline V lookup: CDR1 SEHNR, CDR2 FQNEAQ (reference sequence). CDR3 sequence (DNA): TGTGCCAGCAATGAGGGACTCCCGGGACATAACAATGAGCAGTACTTC. Its translation: CASNEGLPGHNNEQYF.

This clonotype was picked up many times. It may be a read error: a sequence one base away is much more abundant. The CDR3 DNA sequence: TGCGCCAGCAGCTTGGTAGGCGGGGGAGAGAGCAATGAGCAGTACTTC. This gives the protein CASSLVGGGESNEQYF. The chain carries TRBV5-1 and TRBJ2-7, with 7 bases lining up with TRBD2. V gave up 0 bases and J gave up 7 bases; unmatched junction bases: 13. From germline, CDR1 is SGHRS and CDR2 YFSETQ. There are 16 residues in the CDR3.

This clonotype was recorded many times. The chain carries TRBV11-2 and TRBJ2-1, with TRBD2 matching over 11 bases. V lost 5 bases to trimming and J lost 15 bases; unmatched junction nucleotides: 12. CDR3 length: 14 residues. Germline V gives CDR1 SGHAT, CDR2 FQNNGV. CDR3 amino acids: CASSPKLAGVGMFF. The CDR3 DNA follows: TGTGCCAGCAGCCCGAAACTAGCGGGGGTTGGAATGTTCTTC.

The sample holds a few counts of this clonotype. This sequence may be a read error, since a much larger clone differs from it by one base. The rearrangement uses TRBV20-1 and TRBJ2-7; TRBD1 or TRBD2 may be the D gene (5 bases each). Deletions cut 6 bases from V and 7 bases from J, with 25 bases between. The CDR3 extends over 15 amino acids. The germline V gene encodes CDR1 DFQATT and CDR2 SNEGSKA (reference sequence). CDR3 amino acids: CSAHPAGSFHNEQYF. The CDR3 coding sequence is TGCAGTGCCCACCCGGCAGGGAGCTTTCACAATGAGCAGTACTTC.